This T cell receptor (beta chain) appears in the sequencing data of a study of blood T cell repertoires in COVID-19. About the research overall: Collection of acute and convalescent COVID-19 samples took place in the United States, Italy and Spain. From T cells, B-cell-depleted T cells, or PBMCs came the material, which was cDNA or gDNA.

Methods used by the authors: Reference gene primer amplification gave estimated nucleated cell counts. Repertoires were generated with immunoSEQ multiplex PCR, while TCRdb's copy carries only in-frame clones and drops some. The D gene and trimming were derived from the DNA, and the V and J assignments and clone size from that table. The table lists approximately 140,000 clones, about 86% of them singletons. V was clipped by 4 bases and J by 1 base; unmatched bases: 4. This CDR3 is built from 15 residues. The germline V gene encodes CDR1 KGHSH and CDR2 LQKENI. The chain carries TRBV18 and TRBJ2-4; 7 bases align to TRBD1. Sequencing was carried out using peripheral blood. The sequence was collected from a man aged 65 to 79 with acute or convalescent COVID-19. CDR3 nucleotide sequence: TGTGCCAGCTCACGAGGGGGCGGGGCCAAAAACATTCAGTACTTC. This sequence encodes CASSRGGGAKNIQYF.